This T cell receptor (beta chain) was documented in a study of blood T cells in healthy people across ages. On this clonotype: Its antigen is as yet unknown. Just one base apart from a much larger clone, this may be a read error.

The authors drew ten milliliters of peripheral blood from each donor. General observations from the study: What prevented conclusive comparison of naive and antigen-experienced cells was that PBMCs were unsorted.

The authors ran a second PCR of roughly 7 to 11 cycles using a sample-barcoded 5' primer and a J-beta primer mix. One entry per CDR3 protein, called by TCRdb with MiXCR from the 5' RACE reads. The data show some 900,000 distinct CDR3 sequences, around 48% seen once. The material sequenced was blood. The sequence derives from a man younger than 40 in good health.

Here the CDR3 reads CASKGGASYGYTF. Here the CDR3 DNA reads TGTGCCAGCAAGGGGGGAGCTAGCTATGGCTACACCTTC. This rearrangement joins TRBV13 to TRBJ1-2; D possibly corresponds to TRBD1 (6 bases). The V and J ends lost 7 bases and 4 bases respectively, with 13 bases between them. Germline V gives CDR1 PRHDT, CDR2 FYEKMQ (reference sequence). The CDR3 totals 13 residues.